This TCR beta chain was recorded in a study of blood T cell repertoires in COVID-19 (TCRdb year 2020). As for the study more broadly: Samples covering the acute and convalescent phases of COVID-19 were provided by collaborators in the United States, Italy and Spain. The sample metadata nearly always contained a de-identified subject ID, COVID-19 status, age in years and sex. The repertoires were released in a freely available public database intended as a resource for research on the immune response to SARS-CoV-2. Where available, HLA class I and class II types were taken from metadata supplied by the sample provider and were not determined by assay-based typing. The material from the prospective study consisted of cDNA or gDNA derived from T cells, B-cell-depleted T cells, or PBMCs. Samples came from the ongoing ImmuneRACE study (first 160 participants) plus 1,254 subjects from 6 global collaborators. The dataset comprised deeply sampled blood TCRbeta repertoires from subjects exposed to, actively infected with, or recovered from COVID-19. The study at large found these results: How much clinical and demographic metadata was included differed by source and by participant, and the metadata was provided uncurated.

The immunoSEQ Assay, a bias-controlled multiplex PCR, was used to amplify TCRbeta CDR3 regions from genomic DNA. The authors' analysis ran thus. Within the assay, amplification of reference gene primers was used to estimate how many nucleated cells each sample contained. To quantify the absolute abundance of each unique TCRbeta CDR3 rearrangement, sequence reads were collapsed and filtered. For each sample, productive Simpson clonality was calculated as the square root of Simpson's diversity index over productive rearrangements. TCRdb took over this immuneACCESS table, retaining in-frame rearrangements with V and J assigned. Such tables are incomplete; in checked studies, under half of the missing clones stem from an unresolved V gene, and the remainder is unexplained. That table supplies the V and J calls and clone size; D and trimming were determined from the DNA. This sample holds tens of thousands of clones; 82% were observed only once. The top ten hold 12% to 15% of the sample.

From cysteine to phenylalanine, the CDR3 is 13 amino acids long. This entry keeps only the CDR3 DNA: 39 bases, framed from base 1. CDR1 and CDR2 are read off the germline V gene as MDHEN and SYDVKM. V is reduced by 3 bases and J by 11 bases, leaving a spacing of 16 bases between them. Collaborating institutions collected whole blood in K2EDTA tubes following their own protocols. For TCRbeta analysis, collaborator samples were shipped as frozen whole blood, as isolated PBMCs, or as DNA extracted from either sample type. Details on this clone: Its specific antigen is unknown. No base quality values were provided; no much bigger clone lies one nucleotide off.

This sequence originates from a human donor with acute or convalescent COVID-19. The donor label of this sample is uncertain. Sequenced material: peripheral blood. Here the chain combines TRBV28 and TRBJ1-1, with TRBD1 tentatively as D gene (5 bases match). Here is the DNA: TGTGCCAGCAGTTTCACCCGGGAGGGGACGGCTTTCTTT. This gives the protein CASSFTREGTAFF.